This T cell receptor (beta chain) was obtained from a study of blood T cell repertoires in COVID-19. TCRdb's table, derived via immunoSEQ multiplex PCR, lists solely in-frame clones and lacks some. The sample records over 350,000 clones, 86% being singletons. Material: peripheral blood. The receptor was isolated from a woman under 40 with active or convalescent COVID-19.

DNA for the CDR3: TGTGCCAGCAGCCGCGGTACTGAAGCTTTCTTT. Its translation is CASSRGTEAFF. The gene calls are TRBV7-2 and TRBJ1-1; D not resolved. Germline CDR1 is SGHTA and CDR2 is FQGNSA. The V gene lost 5 bases and the J gene lost 5 bases, with 6 bases spanning the gap. The CDR3 contains 11 residues.